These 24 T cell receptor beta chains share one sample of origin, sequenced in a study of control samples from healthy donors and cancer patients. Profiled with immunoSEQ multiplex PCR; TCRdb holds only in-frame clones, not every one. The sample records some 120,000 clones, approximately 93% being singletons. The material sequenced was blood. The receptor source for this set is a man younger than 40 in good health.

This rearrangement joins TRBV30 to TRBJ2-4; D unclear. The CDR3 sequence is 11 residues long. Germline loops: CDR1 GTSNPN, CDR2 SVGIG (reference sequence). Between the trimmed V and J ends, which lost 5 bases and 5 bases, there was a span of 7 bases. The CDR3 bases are TGTGCCTGGGGCGCGGAAAACATTCAGTACTTC. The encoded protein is CAWGAENIQYF.

CDR3 in DNA: TGTGCCACCCTCCGGGGGTACAATGAGCAGTTCTTC. Translated: CATLRGYNEQFF. The chain is built from TRBV28 and TRBJ2-1; D might be TRBD2 (6 bases). CDR3 length: 12 residues. Germline CDR1 MDHEN, CDR2 SYDVKM. V dropped 10 bases and J dropped 4 bases, with 11 bases sitting between them.

The CDR3 sequence: CASSLVQVHTEAFF. The CDR3 coding sequence is TGCGCCAGCAGCTTGGTACAGGTGCACACTGAAGCTTTCTTT. The rearrangement links TRBV5-1 to TRBJ1-1, with a tentative D call TRBD1 (5 bases). Germline V gene lookup returns CDR1 SGHRS and CDR2 YFSETQ. The length of the CDR3 is 14 residues. Trimming left V 0 bases short and J 3 bases short, with 9 bases between.

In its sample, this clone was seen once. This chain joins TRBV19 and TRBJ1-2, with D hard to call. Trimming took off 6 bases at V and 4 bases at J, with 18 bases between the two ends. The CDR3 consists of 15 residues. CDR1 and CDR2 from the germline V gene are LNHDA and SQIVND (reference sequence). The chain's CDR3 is CASRKRTEMSYGYTF. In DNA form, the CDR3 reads TGTGCCAGTAGGAAAAGGACGGAGATGAGCTATGGCTACACCTTC.

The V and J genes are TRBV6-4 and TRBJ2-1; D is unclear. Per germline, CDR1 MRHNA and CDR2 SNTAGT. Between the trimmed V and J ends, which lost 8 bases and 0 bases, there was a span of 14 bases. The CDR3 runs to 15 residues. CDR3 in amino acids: CASPLPRSSYNEQFF. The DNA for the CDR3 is TGTGCCAGCCCTCTGCCCAGAAGCTCCTACAATGAGCAGTTCTTC.

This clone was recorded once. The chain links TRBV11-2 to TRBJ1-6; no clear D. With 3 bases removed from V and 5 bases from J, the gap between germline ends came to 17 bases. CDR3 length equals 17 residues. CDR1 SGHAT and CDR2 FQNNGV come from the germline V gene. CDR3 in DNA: TGTGCCAGCAGCTTTATGACTCCCACCCTCCATAATTCACCCCTCCACTTT. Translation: CASSFMTPTLHNSPLHF.

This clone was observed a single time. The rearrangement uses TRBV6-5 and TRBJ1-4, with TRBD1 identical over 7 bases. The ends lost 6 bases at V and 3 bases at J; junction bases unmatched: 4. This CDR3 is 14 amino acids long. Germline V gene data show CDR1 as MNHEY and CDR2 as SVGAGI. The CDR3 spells CASRPQGPNEKLFF. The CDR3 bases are TGTGCCAGCAGACCACAGGGGCCTAATGAAAAACTGTTTTTT.

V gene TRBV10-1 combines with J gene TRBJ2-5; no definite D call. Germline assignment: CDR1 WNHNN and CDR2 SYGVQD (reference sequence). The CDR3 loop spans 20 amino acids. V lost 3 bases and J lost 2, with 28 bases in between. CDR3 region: CASSDSPATWVGPIQETQYF. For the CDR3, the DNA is TGCGCCAGCAGTGATAGTCCCGCTACCTGGGTGGGCCCCATACAAGAGACCCAGTACTTC.

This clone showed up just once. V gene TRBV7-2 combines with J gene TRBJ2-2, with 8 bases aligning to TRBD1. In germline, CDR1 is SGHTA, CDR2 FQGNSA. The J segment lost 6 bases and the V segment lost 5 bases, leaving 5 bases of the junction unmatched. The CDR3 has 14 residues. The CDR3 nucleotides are TGTGCCAGCAGCCAGGACAGGGTGGCCGGGGAGCTGTTTTTT. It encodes CASSQDRVAGELFF.

This CDR3 is CASSLDEDRSEAFF. For the CDR3, the DNA is TGTGCCAGCAGCTTGGACGAGGATAGAAGTGAAGCTTTCTTT. The chain couples TRBV5-6 to TRBJ1-1; D ambiguous. The CDR3 spans 14 residues. The V and J ends lost 0 bases and 7 bases respectively, with 13 bases between them. Germline V lookup: CDR1 SGHDT, CDR2 YYEEEE.

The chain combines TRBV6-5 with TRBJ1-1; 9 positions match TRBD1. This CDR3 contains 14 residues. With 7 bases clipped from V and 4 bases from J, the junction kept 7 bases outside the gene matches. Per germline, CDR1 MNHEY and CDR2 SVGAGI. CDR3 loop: CASITRDRATEAFF. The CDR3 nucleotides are TGTGCCAGCATCACCCGGGACAGGGCCACTGAAGCTTTCTTT.

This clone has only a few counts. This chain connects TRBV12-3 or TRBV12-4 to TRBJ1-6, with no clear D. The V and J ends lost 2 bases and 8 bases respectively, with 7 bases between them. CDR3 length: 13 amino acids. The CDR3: CASSLRGYSPLHF. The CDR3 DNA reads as TGTGCCAGCAGTTTAAGAGGTTATTCACCCCTCCACTTT.

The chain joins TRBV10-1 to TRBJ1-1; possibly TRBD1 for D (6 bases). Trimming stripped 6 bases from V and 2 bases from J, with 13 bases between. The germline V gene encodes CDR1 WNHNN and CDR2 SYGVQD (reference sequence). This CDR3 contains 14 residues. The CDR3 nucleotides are TGCGCCAGCAGCGGCACAGGGCGTAACACTGAAGCTTTCTTT. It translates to CASSGTGRNTEAFF.

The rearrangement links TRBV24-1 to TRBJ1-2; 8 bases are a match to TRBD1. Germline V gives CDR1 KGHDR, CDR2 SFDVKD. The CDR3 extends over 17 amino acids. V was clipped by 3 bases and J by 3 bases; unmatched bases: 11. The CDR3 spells CATSDVDRAREDYGYTF. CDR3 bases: TGTGCCACCAGTGATGTGGACAGGGCGAGGGAGGACTATGGCTACACCTTC.

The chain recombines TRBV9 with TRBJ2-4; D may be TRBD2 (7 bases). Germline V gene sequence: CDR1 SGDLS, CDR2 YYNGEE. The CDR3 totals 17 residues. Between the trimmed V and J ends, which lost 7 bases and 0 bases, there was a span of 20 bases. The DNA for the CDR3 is TGTGCCAGCGCCCTCGGCGCGGGGGCCCTAGCCAAAAACATTCAGTACTTC. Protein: CASALGAGALAKNIQYF.

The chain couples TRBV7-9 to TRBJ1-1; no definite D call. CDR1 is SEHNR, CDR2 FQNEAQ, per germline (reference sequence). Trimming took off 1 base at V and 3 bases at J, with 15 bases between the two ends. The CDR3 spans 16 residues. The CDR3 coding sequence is TGTGCCAGCAGCTTAGGAGGAGGAGGGAGGGACACTGAAGCTTTCTTT. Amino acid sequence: CASSLGGGGRDTEAFF.

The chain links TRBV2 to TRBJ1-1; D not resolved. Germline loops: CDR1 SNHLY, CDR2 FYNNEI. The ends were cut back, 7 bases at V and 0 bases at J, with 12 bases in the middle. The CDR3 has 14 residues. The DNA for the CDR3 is TGTGCCAGCACTTGGGTGGGGATGAACACTGAAGCTTTCTTT. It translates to CASTWVGMNTEAFF.

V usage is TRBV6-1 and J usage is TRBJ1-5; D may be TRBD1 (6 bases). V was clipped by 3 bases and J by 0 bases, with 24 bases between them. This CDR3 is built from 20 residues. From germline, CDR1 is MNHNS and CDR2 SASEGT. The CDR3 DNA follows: TGTGCCAGCAGTGATGAAAGGGGGAAGGACACCTCTTATAGCAATCAGCCCCAGCATTTT. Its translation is CASSDERGKDTSYSNQPQHF.

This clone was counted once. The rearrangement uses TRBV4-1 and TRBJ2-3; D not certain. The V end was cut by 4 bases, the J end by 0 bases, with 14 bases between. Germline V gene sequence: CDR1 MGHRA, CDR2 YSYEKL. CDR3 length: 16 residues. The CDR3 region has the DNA TGCGCCAGCAGCCCGGCGGCGTATCCTAGCACAGATACGCAGTATTTT. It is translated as CASSPAAYPSTDTQYF.

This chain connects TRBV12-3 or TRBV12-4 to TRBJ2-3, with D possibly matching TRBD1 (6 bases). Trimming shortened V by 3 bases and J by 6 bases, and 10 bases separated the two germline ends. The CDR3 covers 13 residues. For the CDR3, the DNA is TGTGCCAGCAGTTTTCAGGGGTCGGATACGCAGTATTTT. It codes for CASSFQGSDTQYF.

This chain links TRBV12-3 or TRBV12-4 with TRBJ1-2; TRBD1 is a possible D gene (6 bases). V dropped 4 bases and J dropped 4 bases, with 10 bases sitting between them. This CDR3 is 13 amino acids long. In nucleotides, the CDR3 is TGTGCCAGCAGTTATACAGGGCCCTATGGCTACACCTTC. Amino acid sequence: CASSYTGPYGYTF.

CDR3 nucleotide sequence: TGTGCCAGCAGGAAGGAGGGATATAGCTACACCTTC. Encoded protein: CASRKEGYSYTF. The V call is TRBV6-5, the J call TRBJ1-2; D not certain. The germline V gene has CDR1 MNHEY and CDR2 SVGAGI. The CDR3 sequence is 12 residues long. With 6 bases removed from V and 9 bases from J, the gap between germline ends came to 14 bases.

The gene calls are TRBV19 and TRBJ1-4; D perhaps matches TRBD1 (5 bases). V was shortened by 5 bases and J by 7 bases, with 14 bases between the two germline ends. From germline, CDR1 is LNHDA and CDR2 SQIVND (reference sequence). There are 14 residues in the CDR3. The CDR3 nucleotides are TGTGCCAGTAGTTCCGCGTGGGGACGTGAAAAACTGTTTTTT. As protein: CASSSAWGREKLFF. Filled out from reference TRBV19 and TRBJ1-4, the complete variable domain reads DGGITQSPKYLFRKEGQNVTLSCEQNLNHDAMYWYRQDPGQGLRLIYYSQIVNDFQKGDIAEGYSVSREKKESFPLTVTSAQKNPTAFYLCASSSAWGREKLFFGSGTQLSVL.

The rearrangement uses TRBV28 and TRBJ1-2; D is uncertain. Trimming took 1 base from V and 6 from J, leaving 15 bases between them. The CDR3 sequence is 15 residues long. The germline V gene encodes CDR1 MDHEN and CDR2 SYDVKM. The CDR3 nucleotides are TGTGCCAGCAGTTTATTCCCTAGGCCAGACCATGGCTACACCTTC. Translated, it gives CASSLFPRPDHGYTF.